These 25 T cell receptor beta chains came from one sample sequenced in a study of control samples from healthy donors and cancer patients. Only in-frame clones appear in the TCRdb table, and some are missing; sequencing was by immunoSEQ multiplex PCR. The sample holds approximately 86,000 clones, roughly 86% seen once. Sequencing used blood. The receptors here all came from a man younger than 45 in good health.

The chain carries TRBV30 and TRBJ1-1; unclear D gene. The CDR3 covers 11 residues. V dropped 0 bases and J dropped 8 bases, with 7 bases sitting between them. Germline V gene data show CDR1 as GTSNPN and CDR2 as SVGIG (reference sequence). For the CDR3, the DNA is TGTGCCTGGAGTGTAGGAGGGGAAGCTTTCTTT. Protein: CAWSVGGEAFF.

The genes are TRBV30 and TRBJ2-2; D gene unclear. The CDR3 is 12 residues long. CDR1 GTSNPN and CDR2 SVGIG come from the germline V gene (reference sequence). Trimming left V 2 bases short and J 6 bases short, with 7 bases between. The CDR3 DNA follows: TGTGCCTGGAGTTTTCCCCCCGGGGAGCTGTTTTTT. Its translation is CAWSFPPGELFF.

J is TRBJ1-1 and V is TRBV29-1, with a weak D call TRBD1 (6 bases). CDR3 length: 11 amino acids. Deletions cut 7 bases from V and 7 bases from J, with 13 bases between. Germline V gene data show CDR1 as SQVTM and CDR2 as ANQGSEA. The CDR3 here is CSGQEGIEAFF. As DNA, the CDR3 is TGCAGCGGACAGGAAGGTATTGAAGCTTTCTTT.

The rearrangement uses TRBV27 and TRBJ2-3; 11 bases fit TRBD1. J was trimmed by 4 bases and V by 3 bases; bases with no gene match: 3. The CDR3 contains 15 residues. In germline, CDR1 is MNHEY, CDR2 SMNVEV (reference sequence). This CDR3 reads CASSFGTGGSDTQYF. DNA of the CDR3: TGTGCCAGCAGTTTCGGGACAGGGGGTTCAGATACGCAGTATTTT.

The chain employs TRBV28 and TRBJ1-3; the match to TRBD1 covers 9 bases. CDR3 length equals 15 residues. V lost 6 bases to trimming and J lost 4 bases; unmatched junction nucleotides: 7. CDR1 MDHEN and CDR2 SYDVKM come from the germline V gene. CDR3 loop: CASRTADRGGNTIYF. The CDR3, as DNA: TGTGCCAGCAGGACTGCGGACAGGGGAGGAAACACCATATATTTT.

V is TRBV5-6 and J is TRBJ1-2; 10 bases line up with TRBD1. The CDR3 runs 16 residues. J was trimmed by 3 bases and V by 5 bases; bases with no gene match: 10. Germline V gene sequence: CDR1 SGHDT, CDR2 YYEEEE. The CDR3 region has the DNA TGTGCCAGCAGTCAGATTGACAGGGGGCCCTACTATGGCTACACCTTC. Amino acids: CASSQIDRGPYYGYTF.

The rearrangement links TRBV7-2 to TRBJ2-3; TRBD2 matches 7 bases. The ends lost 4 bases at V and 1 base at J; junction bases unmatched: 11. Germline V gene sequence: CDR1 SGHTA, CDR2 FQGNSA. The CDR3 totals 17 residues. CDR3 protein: CASSWTPAGRGTDTQYF. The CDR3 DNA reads TGTGCCAGCAGCTGGACCCCAGCGGGGAGGGGCACAGATACGCAGTATTTT. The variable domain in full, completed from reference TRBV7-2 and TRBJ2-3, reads GAGVSQSPSNKVTEKGKDVELRCDPISGHTALYWYRQSLGQGLEFLIYFQGNSAPDKSGLPSDRFSAERTGGSVSTLTIQRTQQEDSAVYLCASSWTPAGRGTDTQYFGPGTRLTVL.

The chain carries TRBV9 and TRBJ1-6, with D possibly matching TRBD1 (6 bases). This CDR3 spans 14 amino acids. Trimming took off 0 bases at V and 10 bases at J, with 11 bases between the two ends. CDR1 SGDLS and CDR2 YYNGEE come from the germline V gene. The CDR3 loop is CASSVDPGESPLHF. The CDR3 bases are TGTGCCAGCAGCGTAGACCCAGGGGAATCACCCCTCCACTTT.

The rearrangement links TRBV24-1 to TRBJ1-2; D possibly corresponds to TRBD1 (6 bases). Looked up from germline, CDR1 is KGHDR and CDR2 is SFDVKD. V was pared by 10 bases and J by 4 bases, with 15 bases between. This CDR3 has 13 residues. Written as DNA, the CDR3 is TGTGCCACAGCCGGGGGGCAGGGCTATGGCTACACCTTC. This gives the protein CATAGGQGYGYTF.

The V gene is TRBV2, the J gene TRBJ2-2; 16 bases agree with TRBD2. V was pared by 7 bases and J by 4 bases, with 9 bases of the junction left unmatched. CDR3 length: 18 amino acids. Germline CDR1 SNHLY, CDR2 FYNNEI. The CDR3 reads CASKPGLAGGPGTGELFF. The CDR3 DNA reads TGTGCCAGCAAGCCGGGACTAGCGGGGGGGCCAGGCACCGGGGAGCTGTTTTTT.

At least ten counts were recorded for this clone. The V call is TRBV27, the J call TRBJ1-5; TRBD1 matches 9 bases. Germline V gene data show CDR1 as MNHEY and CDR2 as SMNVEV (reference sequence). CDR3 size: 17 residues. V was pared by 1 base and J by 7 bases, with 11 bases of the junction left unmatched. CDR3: CASSLYFGQGSKQPQHF. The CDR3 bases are TGTGCCAGCAGTTTATATTTCGGACAGGGGAGTAAACAGCCCCAGCATTTT.

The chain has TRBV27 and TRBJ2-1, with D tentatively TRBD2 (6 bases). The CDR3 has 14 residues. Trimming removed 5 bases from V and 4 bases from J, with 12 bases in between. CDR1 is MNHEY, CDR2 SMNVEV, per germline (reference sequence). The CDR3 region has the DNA TGTGCCAGCAGTAGGGACTCCCCTTACAATGAGCAGTTCTTC. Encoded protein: CASSRDSPYNEQFF.

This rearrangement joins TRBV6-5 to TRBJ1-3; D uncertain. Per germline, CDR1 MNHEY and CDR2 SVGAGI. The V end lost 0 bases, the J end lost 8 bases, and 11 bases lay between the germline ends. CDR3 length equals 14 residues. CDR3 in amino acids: CASSYSVTEDTIYF. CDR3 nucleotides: TGTGCCAGCAGTTACTCGGTAACCGAGGACACCATATATTTT.

In nucleotides, the CDR3 is TGTGCCAGTACCCTACGGGACACTGAAGCTTTCTTT. The encoded protein is CASTLRDTEAFF. The rearrangement links TRBV19 to TRBJ1-1; unclear D gene. Trimming took off 7 bases at V and 3 bases at J, with 9 bases between the two ends. CDR1 LNHDA and CDR2 SQIVND come from the germline V gene (reference sequence). The CDR3 has 12 amino acids.

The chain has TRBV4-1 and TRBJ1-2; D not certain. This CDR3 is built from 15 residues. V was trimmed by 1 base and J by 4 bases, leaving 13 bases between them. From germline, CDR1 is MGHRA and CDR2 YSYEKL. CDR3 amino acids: CASSQVGVSGYGYTF. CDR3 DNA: TGCGCCAGCAGCCAAGTCGGGGTATCGGGCTATGGCTACACCTTC.

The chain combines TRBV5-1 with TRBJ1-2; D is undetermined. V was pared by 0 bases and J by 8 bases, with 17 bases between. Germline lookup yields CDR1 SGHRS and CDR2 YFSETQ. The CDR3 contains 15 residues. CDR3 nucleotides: TGCGCCAGCAGCTTGGACCCCTCCCTCCTGCAGGGCTACACCTTC. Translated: CASSLDPSLLQGYTF.

The CDR3, as DNA: TGCAGCGTTGCTGAGACTCGCCCCTACGAGCAGTACGTC. Its protein product is CSVAETRPYEQYV. This chain connects TRBV29-1 to TRBJ2-7; D is undetermined. With 4 bases removed from V and 2 bases from J, the gap between germline ends came to 12 bases. The germline V gene encodes CDR1 SQVTM and CDR2 ANQGSEA. There are 13 residues in the CDR3.

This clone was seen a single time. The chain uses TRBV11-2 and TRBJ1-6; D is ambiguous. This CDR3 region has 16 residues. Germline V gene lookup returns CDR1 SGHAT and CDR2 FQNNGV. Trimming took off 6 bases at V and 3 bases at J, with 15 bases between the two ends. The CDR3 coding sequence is TGTGCCAGCAGTAACAAGGGCGCTAACTATAATTCACCCCTCCACTTT. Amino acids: CASSNKGANYNSPLHF.

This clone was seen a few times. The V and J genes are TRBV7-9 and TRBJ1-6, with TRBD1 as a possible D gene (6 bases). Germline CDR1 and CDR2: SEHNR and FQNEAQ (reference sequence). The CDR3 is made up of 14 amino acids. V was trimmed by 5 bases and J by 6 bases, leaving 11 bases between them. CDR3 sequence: CASSPWTVNSPLHF. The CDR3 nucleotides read TGTGCCAGCAGCCCTTGGACAGTTAATTCACCCCTCCACTTT.

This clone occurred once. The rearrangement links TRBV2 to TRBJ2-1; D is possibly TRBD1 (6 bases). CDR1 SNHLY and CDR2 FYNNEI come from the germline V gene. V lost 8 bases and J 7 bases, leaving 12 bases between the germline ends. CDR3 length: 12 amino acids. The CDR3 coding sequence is TGTGCCAGCCAGGACAGAACGAATGAGCAGTTCTTC. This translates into CASQDRTNEQFF.

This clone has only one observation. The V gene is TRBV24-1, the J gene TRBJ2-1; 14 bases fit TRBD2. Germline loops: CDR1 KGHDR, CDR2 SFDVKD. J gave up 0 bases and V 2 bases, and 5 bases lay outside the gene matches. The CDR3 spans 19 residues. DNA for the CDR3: TGTGCCACCAGTGATTCGGGACTAGCGGGGGCCGGCTCCTACAATGAGCAGTTCTTC. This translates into CATSDSGLAGAGSYNEQFF.

The CDR3 DNA follows: TGTGCCAGCAGCTTAGAGCCGGTCACTGAAGCTTTCTTT. Amino acid sequence: CASSLEPVTEAFF. The chain uses TRBV7-9 and TRBJ1-1, with D unresolved. V lost 1 base, J lost 4 bases, and 7 bases lay in between. The CDR3 covers 13 residues. In germline, CDR1 is SEHNR, CDR2 FQNEAQ (reference sequence).

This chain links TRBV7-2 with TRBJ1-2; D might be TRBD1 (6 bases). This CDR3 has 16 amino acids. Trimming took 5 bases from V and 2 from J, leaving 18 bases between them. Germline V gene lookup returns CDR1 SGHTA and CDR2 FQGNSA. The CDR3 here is CASSPAQGTNNYGYTF. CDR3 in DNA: TGTGCCAGCAGCCCCGCCCAGGGGACGAACAACTATGGCTACACCTTC.

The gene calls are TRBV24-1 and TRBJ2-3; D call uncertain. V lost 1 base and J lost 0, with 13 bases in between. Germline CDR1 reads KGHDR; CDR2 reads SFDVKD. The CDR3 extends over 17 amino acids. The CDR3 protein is CATSDLTPGRSTDTQYF. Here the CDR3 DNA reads TGTGCCACCAGTGATTTAACACCGGGCAGGAGCACAGATACGCAGTATTTT.

The CDR3 region is CASSTPAGGSRAFF. The CDR3 region has the DNA TGTGCCAGCAGCACCCCGGCAGGGGGCTCGCGAGCTTTCTTT. V is TRBV6-6 and J is TRBJ1-1, with TRBD1 matching 8 bases. Per the germline V gene, CDR1 is MNHNY and CDR2 is SVGAGI (reference sequence). After removal of 6 bases from V and 10 bases from J, the junction contained 13 bases not matched to a gene. This CDR3 spans 14 amino acids.